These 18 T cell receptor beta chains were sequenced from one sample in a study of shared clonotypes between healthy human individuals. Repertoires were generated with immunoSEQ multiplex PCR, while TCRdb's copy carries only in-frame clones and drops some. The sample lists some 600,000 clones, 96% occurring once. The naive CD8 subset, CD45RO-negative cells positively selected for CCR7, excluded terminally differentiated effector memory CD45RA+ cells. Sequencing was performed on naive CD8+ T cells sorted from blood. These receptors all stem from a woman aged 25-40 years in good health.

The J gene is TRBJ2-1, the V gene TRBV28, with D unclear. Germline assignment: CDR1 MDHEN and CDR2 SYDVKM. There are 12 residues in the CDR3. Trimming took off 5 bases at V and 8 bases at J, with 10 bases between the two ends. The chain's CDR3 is CASSPSVDEQFF. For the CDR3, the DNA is TGTGCCAGCAGTCCTTCGGTGGATGAGCAGTTCTTC.

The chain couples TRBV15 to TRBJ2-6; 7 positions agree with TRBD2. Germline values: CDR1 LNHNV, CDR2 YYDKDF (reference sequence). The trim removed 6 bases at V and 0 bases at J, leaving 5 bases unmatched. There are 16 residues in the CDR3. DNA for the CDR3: TGTGCCACCAGGGGAGGGGAGAGCTCTGGGGCCAACGTCCTGACTTTC. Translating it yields CATRGGESSGANVLTF. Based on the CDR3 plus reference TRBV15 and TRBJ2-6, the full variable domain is DAMVIQNPRYQVTQFGKPVTLSCSQTLNHNVMYWYQQKSSQAPKLLFHYYDKDFNNEADTPDNFQSRRPNTSFCFLDIRSPGLGDTAMYLCATRGGESSGANVLTFGAGSRLTVL.

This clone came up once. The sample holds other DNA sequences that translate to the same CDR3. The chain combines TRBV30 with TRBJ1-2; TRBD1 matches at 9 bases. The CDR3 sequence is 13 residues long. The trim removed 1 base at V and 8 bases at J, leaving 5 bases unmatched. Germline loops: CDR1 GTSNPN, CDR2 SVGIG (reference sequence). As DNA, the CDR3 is TGTGCCTGGAGTGCGGGACAGGGACGGGGCTACACCTTC. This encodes CAWSAGQGRGYTF.

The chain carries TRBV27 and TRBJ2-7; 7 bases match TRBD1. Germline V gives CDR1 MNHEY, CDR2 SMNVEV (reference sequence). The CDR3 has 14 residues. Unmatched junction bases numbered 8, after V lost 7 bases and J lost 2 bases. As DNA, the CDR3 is TGTGCCAGCATCCGGACAGGTCCGACCTACGAGCAGTACTTC. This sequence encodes CASIRTGPTYEQYF.

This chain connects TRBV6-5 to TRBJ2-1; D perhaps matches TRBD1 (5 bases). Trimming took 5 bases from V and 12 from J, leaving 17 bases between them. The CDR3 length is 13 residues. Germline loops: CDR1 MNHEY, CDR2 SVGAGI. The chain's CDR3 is CASSPLPGPTQFF. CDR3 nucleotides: TGTGCCAGCAGTCCCCTCCCAGGGCCCACGCAGTTCTTC.

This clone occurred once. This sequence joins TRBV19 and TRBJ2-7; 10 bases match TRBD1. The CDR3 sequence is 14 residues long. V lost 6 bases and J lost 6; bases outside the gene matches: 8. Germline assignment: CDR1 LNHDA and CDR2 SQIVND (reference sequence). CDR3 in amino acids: CASSLGQGFGEQYF. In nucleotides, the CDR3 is TGTGCCAGTAGCCTGGGACAGGGGTTCGGCGAGCAGTACTTC. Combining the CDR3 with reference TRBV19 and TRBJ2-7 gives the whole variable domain DGGITQSPKYLFRKEGQNVTLSCEQNLNHDAMYWYRQDPGQGLRLIYYSQIVNDFQKGDIAEGYSVSREKKESFPLTVTSAQKNPTAFYLCASSLGQGFGEQYFGPGTRLTVT.

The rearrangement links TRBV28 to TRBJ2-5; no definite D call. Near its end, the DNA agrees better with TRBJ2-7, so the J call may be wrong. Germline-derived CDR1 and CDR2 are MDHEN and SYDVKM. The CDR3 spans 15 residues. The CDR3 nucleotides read TGTGCCAGCAGTTTAGTCCTACTGAGCTCCTACGAGCAGTACTTC. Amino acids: CASSLVLLSSYEQYF.

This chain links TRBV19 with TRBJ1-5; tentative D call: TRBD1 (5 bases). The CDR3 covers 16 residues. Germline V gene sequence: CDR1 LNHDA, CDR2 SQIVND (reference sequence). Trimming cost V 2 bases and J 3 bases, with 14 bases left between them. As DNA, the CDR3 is TGTGCCAGTAGTATAAGGTTGGCAGGGAACAATCAGCCCCAGCATTTT. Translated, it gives CASSIRLAGNNQPQHF.

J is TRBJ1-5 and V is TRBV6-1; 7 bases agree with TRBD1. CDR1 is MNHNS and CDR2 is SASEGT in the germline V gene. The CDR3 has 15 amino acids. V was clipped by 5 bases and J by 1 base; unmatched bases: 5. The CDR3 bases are TGTGCCAGCAGTCCCCTCAGGGGGAGCAATCAGCCCCAGCATTTT. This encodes CASSPLRGSNQPQHF.

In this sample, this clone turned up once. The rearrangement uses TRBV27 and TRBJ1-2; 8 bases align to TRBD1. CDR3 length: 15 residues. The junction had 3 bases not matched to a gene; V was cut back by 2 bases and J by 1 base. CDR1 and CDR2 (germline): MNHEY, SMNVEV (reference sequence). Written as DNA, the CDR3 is TGTGCCAGCAGTTTAGCAGGGGGCAATAACTATGGCTACACCTTC. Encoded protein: CASSLAGGNNYGYTF.

CDR3 in amino acids: CASSPLAGGYNEQFF. The CDR3 nucleotides are TGTGCCAGCAGTCCATTAGCGGGAGGATATAATGAGCAGTTCTTC. V usage is TRBV6-1 and J usage is TRBJ2-1; 10 bases are shared with TRBD2. Trimming cost V 5 bases and J 7 bases; bases outside gene matches: 8. Germline CDR1 MNHNS, CDR2 SASEGT. This CDR3 comprises 15 residues.

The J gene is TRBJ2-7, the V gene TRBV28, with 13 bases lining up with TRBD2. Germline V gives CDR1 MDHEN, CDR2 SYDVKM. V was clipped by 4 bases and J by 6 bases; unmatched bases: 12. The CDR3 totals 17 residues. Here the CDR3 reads CASSSGLAGQFLGEQYF. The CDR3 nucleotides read TGTGCCAGCAGTTCGGGACTAGCGGGACAGTTCCTCGGCGAGCAGTACTTC.

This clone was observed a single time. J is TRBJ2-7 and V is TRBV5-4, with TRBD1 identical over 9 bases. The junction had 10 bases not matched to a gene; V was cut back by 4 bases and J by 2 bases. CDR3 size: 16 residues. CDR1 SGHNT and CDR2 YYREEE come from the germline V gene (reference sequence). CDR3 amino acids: CASSQPRGQGTYEQYF. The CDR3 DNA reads TGTGCCAGCAGCCAACCGAGGGGACAGGGTACCTACGAGCAGTACTTC.

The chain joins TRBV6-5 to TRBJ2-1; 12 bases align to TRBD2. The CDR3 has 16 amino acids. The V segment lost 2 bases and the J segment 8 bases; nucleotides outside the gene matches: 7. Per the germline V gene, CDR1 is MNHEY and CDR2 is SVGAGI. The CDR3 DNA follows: TGTGCCAGCAGTTACGGGCGACTAGCGGGAGAAGATGAGCAGTTCTTC. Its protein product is CASSYGRLAGEDEQFF.

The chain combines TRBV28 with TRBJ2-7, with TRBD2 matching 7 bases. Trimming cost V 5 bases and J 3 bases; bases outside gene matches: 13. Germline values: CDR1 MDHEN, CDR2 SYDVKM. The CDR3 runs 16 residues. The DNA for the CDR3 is TGTGCCAGCAGTCTACCCCGGAGAGCGGGGAACTACGAGCAGTACTTC. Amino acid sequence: CASSLPRRAGNYEQYF.

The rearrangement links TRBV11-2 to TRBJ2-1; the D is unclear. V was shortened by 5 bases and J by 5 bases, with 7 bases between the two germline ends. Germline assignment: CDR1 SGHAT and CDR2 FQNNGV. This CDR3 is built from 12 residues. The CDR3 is CASSPWNNEQFF. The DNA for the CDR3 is TGTGCCAGCAGCCCCTGGAACAATGAGCAGTTCTTC.

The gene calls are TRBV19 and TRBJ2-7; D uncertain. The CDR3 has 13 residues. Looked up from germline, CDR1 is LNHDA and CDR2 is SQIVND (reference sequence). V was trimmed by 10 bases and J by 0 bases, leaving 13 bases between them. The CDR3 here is CATRLKSSYEQYF. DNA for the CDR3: TGTGCCACTCGGCTAAAGAGCTCCTACGAGCAGTACTTC.

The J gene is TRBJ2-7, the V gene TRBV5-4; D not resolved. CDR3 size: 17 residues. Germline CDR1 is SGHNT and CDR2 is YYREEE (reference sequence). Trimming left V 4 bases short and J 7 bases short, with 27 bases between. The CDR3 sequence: CASSHPLQGPPGPEQYF. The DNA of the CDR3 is TGTGCCAGCAGCCACCCCCTTCAAGGTCCCCCTGGCCCGGAGCAGTACTTC. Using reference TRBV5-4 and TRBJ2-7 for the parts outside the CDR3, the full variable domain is ETGVTQSPTHLIKTRGQQVTLRCSSQSGHNTVSWYQQALGQGPQFIFQYYREEENGRGNFPPRFSGLQFPNYSSELNVNALELDDSALYLCASSHPLQGPPGPEQYFGPGTRLTVT.